The entry that follows covers one T cell receptor beta chain sequence. Its antigen is not known. This sample is part of a study of cytomegalovirus exposure and HLA in healthy donors. General observations from the study: A later analysis reportedly identified an Asian-associated ancestry cluster as carrying fewer N-insertions than the roughly 720-donor mean. Several of the most significant clusters appeared, in a later analysis, to be linked to common viral pathogens. V segments that were indistinguishable, TRBV6-2 and TRBV6-3 among them, were omitted from analysis.

The study ran its PCR with 60 Vbeta and 13 Jbeta primers. Profiling relied on immunoSEQ multiplex PCR, and the TCRdb table lists in-frame clones only, not all of them. The table includes approximately 130,000 clones, approximately 89% detected once. This CDR3 has 16 amino acids. The V end was cut by 1 base, the J end by 0 bases, with 7 bases between. Germline V gives CDR1 SEHNR, CDR2 FQNEAQ (reference sequence). The specimen was PBMCs. The receptor's source is a young woman in good health and CMV-seropositive. The chain joins TRBV7-9 to TRBJ1-6; D not certain. The CDR3 coding sequence is TGTGCCAGCAGCTTAGTAGGGAGCTCCTATAATTCACCCCTCCACTTT. Its protein is CASSLVGSSYNSPLHF.